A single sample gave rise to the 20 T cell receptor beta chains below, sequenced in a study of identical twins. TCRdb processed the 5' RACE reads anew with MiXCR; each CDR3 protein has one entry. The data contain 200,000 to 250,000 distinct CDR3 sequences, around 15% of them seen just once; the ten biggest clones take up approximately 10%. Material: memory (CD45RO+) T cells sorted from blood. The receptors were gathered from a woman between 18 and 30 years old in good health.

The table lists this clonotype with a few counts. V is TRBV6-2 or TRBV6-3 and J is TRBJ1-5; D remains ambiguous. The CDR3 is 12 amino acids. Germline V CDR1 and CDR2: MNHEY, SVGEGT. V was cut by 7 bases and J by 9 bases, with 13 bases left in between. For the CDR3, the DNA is TGTGCCAGCAAGACCAGGCTCGGGCCCCAGCATTTT. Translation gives CASKTRLGPQHF.

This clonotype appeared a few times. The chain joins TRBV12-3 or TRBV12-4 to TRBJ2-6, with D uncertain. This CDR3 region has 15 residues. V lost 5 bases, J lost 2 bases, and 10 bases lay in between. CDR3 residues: CASSHQPPGANVLTF. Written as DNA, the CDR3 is TGTGCCAGCAGTCACCAGCCTCCTGGGGCCAACGTCCTGACTTTC.

The CDR3, as DNA: TGCAGTGCTAGTAATAGAGCTTACGACACCGGGGAGCTGTTTTTT. This sequence encodes CSASNRAYDTGELFF. The rearrangement joins TRBV20-1 to TRBJ2-2; no reliable D call. The length of the CDR3 is 15 residues. The germline V and J ends were trimmed by 3 bases and 3 bases, with 14 bases remaining between them. Germline lookup yields CDR1 DFQATT and CDR2 SNEGSKA (reference sequence).

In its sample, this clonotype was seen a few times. In DNA form, the CDR3 reads TGTGCCAGCAGTTTAGGGGCTACTCTGATCCCTGAAGCTTTCTTT. It is translated as CASSLGATLIPEAFF. V gene TRBV12-3 or TRBV12-4 combines with J gene TRBJ1-1, with D unclear. The ends were cut back, 1 base at V and 6 bases at J, with 15 bases in the middle. The CDR3 is 15 amino acids.

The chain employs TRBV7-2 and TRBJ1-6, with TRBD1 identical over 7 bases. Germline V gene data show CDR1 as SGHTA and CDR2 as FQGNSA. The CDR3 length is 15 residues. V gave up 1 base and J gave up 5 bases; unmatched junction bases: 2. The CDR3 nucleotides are TGTGCCAGCAGCTTAGGGGGACAGAATAATTCACCCCTCCACTTT. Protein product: CASSLGGQNNSPLHF.

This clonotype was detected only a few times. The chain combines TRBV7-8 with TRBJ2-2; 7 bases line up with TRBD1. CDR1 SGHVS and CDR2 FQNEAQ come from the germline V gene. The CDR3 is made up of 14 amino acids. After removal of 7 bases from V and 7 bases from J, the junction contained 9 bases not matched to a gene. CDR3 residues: CASNIDRDVGELFF. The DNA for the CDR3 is TGTGCCAGCAACATTGACAGGGACGTCGGGGAGCTGTTTTTT.

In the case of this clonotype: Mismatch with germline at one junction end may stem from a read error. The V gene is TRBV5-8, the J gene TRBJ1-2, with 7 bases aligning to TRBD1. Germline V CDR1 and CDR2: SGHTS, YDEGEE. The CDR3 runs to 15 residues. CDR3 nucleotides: TGTGCCAGCAGGTTGGATAGGACAGGATACTATGGCTACACCTTC. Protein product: CASRLDRTGYYGYTF. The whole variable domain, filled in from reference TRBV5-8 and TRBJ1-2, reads EAGVTQSPTHLIKTRGQQATLRCSPISGHTSVYWYQQALGLGLQFLLWYDEGEERNRGNFPPRFSGRQFPNYSSELNVNALELEDSALYLCASRLDRTGYYGYTFGSGTRLTVV.

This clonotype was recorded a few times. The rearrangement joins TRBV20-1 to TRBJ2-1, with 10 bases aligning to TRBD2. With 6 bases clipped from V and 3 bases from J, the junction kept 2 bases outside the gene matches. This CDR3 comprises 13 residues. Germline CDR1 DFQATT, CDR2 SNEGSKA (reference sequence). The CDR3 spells CSALAGGYNEQFF. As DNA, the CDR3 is TGCAGTGCCTTAGCGGGAGGCTACAATGAGCAGTTCTTC.

For the CDR3, the DNA is TGTGCCAGCAGTTTCGGTAGCGGGGGCCGCTCCTACAATGAGCAGTTCTTC. It yields the protein CASSFGSGGRSYNEQFF. V usage is TRBV27 and J usage is TRBJ2-1, with TRBD2 identical over 9 bases. Germline assignment: CDR1 MNHEY and CDR2 SMNVEV (reference sequence). V lost 3 bases, J lost 0 bases, and 6 bases stayed unmatched. CDR3 length: 17 amino acids.

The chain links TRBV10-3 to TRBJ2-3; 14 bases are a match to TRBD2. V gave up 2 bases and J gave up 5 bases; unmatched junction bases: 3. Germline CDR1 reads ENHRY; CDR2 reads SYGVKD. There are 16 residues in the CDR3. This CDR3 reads CAISEPGLAGVDTQYF. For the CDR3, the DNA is TGTGCCATCAGTGAGCCGGGACTAGCGGGGGTAGATACGCAGTATTTT.

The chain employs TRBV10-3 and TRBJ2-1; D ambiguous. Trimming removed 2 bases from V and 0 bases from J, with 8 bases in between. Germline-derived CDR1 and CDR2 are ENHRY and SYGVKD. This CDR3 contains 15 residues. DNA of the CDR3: TGTGCCATCAGTGAGCTGGAGAGCTCCTACAATGAGCAGTTCTTC. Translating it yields CAISELESSYNEQFF.

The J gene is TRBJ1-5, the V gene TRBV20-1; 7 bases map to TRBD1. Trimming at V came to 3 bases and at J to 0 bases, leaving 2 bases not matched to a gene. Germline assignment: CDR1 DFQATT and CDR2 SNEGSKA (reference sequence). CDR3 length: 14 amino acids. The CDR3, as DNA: TGCAGTGCTAGGGGACAGTATAGCAATCAGCCCCAGCATTTT. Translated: CSARGQYSNQPQHF.

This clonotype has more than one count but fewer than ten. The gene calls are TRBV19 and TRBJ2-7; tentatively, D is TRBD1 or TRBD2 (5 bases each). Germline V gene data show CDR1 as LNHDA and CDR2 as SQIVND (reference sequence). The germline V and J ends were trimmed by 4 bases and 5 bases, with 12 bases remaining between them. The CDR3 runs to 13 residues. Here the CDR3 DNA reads TGTGCCAGTAGTAACTACAGGCGGGACGAGCAGTACTTC. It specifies CASSNYRRDEQYF.

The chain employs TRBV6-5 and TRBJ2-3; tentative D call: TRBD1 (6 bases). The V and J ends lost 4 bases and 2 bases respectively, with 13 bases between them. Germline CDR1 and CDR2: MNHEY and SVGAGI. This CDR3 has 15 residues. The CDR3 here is CASSSPDRSTDTQYF. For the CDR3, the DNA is TGTGCCAGCAGTTCCCCGGACAGATCCACAGATACGCAGTATTTT.

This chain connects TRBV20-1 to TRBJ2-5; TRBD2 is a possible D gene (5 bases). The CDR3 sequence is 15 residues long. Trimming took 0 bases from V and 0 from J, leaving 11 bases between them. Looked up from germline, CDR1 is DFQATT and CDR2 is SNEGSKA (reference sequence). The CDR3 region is CSARDNKRYQETQYF. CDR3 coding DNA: TGCAGTGCTAGAGATAATAAGCGGTACCAAGAGACCCAGTACTTC.

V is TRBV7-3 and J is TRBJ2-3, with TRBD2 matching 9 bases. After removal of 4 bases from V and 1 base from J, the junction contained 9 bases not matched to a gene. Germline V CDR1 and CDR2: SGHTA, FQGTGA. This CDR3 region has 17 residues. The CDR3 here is CASSYTSLAGGTDTQYF. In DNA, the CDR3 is TGTGCCAGCAGCTACACGTCCTTAGCGGGGGGCACAGATACGCAGTATTTT.

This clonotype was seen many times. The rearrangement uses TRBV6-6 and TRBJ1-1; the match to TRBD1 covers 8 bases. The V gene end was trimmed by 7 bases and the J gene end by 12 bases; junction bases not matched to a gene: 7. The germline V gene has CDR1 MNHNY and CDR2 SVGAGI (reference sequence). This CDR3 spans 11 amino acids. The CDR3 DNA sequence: TGTGCCAGCACCGAGACAGGGGTGACTTTCTTT. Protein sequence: CASTETGVTFF.

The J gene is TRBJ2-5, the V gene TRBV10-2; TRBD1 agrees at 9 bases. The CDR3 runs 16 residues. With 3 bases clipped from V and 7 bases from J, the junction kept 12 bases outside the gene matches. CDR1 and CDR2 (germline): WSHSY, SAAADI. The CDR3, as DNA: TGCGCCAGCAGTGATGTGCTGTCGGACAGGGGAAGGACCCAGTACTTC. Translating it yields CASSDVLSDRGRTQYF.

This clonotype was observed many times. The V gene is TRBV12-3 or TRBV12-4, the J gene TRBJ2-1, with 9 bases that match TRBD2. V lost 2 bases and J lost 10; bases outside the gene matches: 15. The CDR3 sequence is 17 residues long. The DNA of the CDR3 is TGTGCCAGCAGTTTACCCATTCCTAGCGGGGTAAGAAGCGAGCAGTTCTTC. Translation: CASSLPIPSGVRSEQFF.

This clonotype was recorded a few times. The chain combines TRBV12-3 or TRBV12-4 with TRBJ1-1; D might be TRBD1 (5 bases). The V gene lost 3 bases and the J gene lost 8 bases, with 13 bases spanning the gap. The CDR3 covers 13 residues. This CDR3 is CASSFRDGREAFF. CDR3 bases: TGTGCCAGCAGTTTTAGGGACGGTCGGGAAGCTTTCTTT.